The 6 T cell receptor beta chains below were found in one sample sequenced in a study of T cell repertoires in cytomegalovirus infection. Which antigens these TCRs recognize remains unknown. TCRdb reprocessed the reads via MiXCR and lists one record per CDR3 protein. There are just over 450,000 distinct CDR3 sequences in the sample; under 55% occur only once, and 40% to 50% lies in the top ten. Material: cultured PBMCs, obtained from culture after CMV antigen stimulation. Every receptor here comes from a human donor in good health (CMV status not recorded). Some clones in this sample may be carry-over from other donors' samples.

The CDR3 coding sequence is TGTGCCAGCAGTTTGGACAGTCATAGGGAGACCCAGTACTTC. Translating it yields CASSLDSHRETQYF. The chain carries TRBV7-9 and TRBJ2-5; TRBD1 is a possible D gene (6 bases). CDR3 length: 14 amino acids. Trimming stripped 6 bases from V and 5 bases from J, with 16 bases between. The germline CDR1 and CDR2 sequences are SEHNR and FQNEAQ (reference sequence).

The rearrangement uses TRBV12-5 and TRBJ2-3, with D possibly TRBD1 on 5 matching bases. The CDR3 runs 16 residues. Looked up from germline, CDR1 is LGHNT and CDR2 is FRNRAP. Trimming removed 0 bases at V and 2 bases at J, with 12 bases between. CDR3 DNA sequence: TGTGCTAGTGGTTTGGTGAGTTGGGGCTACACAGATACGCAGTATTTT. Translated: CASGLVSWGYTDTQYF.

J is TRBJ2-1 and V is TRBV7-2, with unresolved D. This CDR3 contains 14 residues. The V gene lost 4 bases and the J gene lost 3 bases, with 10 bases spanning the gap. The germline CDR1 and CDR2 sequences are SGHTA and FQGNSA. CDR3 loop: CASSSYPGYNEQFF. As DNA, the CDR3 is TGTGCCAGCAGCTCCTACCCTGGCTACAATGAGCAGTTCTTC.

The CDR3 is CASTFRGGRETQYF. The CDR3 DNA reads as TGTGCCAGCACCTTCCGGGGCGGTAGGGAGACCCAGTACTTC. The chain has TRBV12-3 or TRBV12-4 and TRBJ2-5; possibly TRBD1 or TRBD2 for D (5 bases each). This CDR3 spans 14 amino acids. The V gene lost 7 bases and the J gene lost 5 bases, with 17 bases spanning the gap.

The chain has TRBV29-1 and TRBJ2-7; the D call may be TRBD1 or TRBD2 (5 bases each). Germline assignment: CDR1 SQVTM and CDR2 ANQGSEA. V lost 7 bases, J lost 2 bases, and 15 bases lay in between. The CDR3 totals 13 residues. In DNA form, the CDR3 reads TGCAGCGCAGTGGGGGTCCTCGCCTACGAGCAGTACTTC. It translates to CSAVGVLAYEQYF.

This clonotype was detected once. The V call is TRBV7-9, the J call TRBJ2-3; TRBD2 agrees at 12 bases. Unmatched junction bases numbered 8, after V lost 6 bases and J lost 4 bases. The germline V gene encodes CDR1 SEHNR and CDR2 FQNEAQ (reference sequence). The CDR3 contains 16 residues. Written as DNA, the CDR3 is TGTGCCAGCAGTATAACCGGGACTAGCGGGCCAGATACGCAGTATTTT. Translation: CASSITGTSGPDTQYF.